This T cell receptor (beta chain) originates from a study of CD8+ T cells in alopecia areata. Looking at the study overall: Severity of treated patients was scored by affected scalp percentage. Findings and caveats of the study: Uncertainty remains about how baseline CD8+ expansion links to response, with one nonresponder. On tofacitinib, scalp clonality and expanded CD8+ clones among top 100 fell significantly.

The V end lost 6 bases, the J end lost 6 bases, and 15 bases lay between the germline ends. The CDR3 length is 13 residues. Germline values: CDR1 SGHNT, CDR2 YYREEE (reference sequence). As to this clone: The antigen is not known.

Reverse transcribed after extraction, RNA yielded cDNA as the sequencing template. Assay used: immunoSEQ multiplex PCR; TCRdb lists only in-frame clones, some missing. The sample has 90,000 to 100,000 clones; 61% are singletons. The treatment is: oral pan-JAK inhibitor, 5-10 mg twice daily. The source is a human donor with alopecia areata. The sequencing here drew on CD8+ T cells sorted from blood, taken at week 4, from a patient treated with tofacitinib. This chain uses TRBV5-4 with TRBJ1-1; possible D gene TRBD1, 5 bases. The CDR3 loop is CASIAPGTSEAFF. The DNA for the CDR3 is TGTGCCAGCATCGCCCCGGGGACTTCTGAAGCTTTCTTT.